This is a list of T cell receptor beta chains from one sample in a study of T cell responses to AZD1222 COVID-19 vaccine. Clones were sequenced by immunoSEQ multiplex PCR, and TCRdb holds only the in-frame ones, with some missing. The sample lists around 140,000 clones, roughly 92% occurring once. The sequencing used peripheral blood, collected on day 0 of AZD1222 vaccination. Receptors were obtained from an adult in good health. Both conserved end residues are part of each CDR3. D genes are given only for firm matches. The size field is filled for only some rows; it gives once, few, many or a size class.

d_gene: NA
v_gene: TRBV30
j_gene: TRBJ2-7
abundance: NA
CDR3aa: CAWSVGLQGYEQYF
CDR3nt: TGTGCCTGGAGTGTGGGACTCCAGGGGTACGAGCAGTACTTC

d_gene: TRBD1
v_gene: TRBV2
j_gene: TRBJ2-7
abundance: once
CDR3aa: CASRPLTGGPHEQYF
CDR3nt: TGTGCCAGCAGGCCCTTGACAGGGGGCCCACACGAGCAGTACTTC

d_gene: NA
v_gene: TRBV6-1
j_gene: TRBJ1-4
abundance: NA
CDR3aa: CASSEYETATNEKLFF
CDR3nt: TGTGCCAGCAGTGAATACGAGACCGCAACTAATGAAAAACTGTTTTTT

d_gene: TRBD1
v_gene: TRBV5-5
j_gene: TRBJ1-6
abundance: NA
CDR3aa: CASSLQGAIYNSPLHF
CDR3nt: TGTGCCAGCAGCTTACAGGGGGCTATCTATAATTCACCCCTCCACTTT

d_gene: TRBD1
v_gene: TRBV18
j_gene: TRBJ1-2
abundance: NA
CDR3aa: CASSPDRGLNYGYTF
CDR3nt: TGTGCCAGCTCACCCGACAGGGGGCTGAACTATGGCTACACCTTC

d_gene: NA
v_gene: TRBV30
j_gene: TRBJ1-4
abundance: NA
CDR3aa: CAWSDGGPDEKLFF
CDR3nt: TGTGCCTGGAGTGACGGGGGGCCGGATGAAAAACTGTTTTTT

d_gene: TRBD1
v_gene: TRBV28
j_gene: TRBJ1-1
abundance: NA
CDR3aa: CASRLRGQGTEAFF
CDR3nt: TGTGCCAGCAGGTTAAGGGGGCAAGGGACTGAAGCTTTCTTT

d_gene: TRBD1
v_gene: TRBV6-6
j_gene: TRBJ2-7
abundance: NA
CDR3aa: CASGQGRPYEQYF
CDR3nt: TGTGCCAGTGGACAGGGTAGGCCCTACGAGCAGTACTTC

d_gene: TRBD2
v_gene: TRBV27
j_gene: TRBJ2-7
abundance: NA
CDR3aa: CASSSFTSGRAPGYEQYF
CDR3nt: TGTGCCAGCAGTTCCTTCACTAGCGGGAGGGCCCCGGGATACGAGCAGTACTTC

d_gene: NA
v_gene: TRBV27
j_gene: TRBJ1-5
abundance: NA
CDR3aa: CASSLLGGQPQHF
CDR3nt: TGTGCCAGCAGTTTATTAGGGGGTCAGCCCCAGCATTTT

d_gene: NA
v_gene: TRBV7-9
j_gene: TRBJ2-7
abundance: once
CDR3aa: CASVPRAPLPYEQYF
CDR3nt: TGTGCCAGCGTGCCGAGGGCCCCTCTACCATACGAGCAGTACTTC

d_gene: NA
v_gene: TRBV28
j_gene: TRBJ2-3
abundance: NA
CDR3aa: CASSLGGSSTDTQYF
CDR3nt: TGTGCCAGCAGTCTAGGGGGTTCTAGCACAGATACGCAGTATTTT

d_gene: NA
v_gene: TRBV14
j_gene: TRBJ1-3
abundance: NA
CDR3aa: CASSQDGLPGNTIYF
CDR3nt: TGTGCCAGCAGCCAAGACGGCTTGCCTGGAAACACCATATATTTT

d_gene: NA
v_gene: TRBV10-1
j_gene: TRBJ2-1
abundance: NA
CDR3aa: CASSEAGSSYNEQFF
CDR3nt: TGCGCCAGCAGTGAGGCTGGCAGCTCCTACAATGAGCAGTTCTTC

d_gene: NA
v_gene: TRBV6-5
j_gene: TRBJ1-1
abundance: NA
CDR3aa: CASSYSRGFQAFF
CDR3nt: TGTGCCAGCAGTTACTCGAGAGGGTTTCAAGCTTTCTTT

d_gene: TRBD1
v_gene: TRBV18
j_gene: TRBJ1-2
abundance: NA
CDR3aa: CASSRSDRASGYTF
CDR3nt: TGTGCCAGCTCCCGCTCTGACAGGGCCTCTGGCTACACCTTC

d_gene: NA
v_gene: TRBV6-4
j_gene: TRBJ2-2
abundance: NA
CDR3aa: CASSDTGTGELFF
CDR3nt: TGTGCCAGCAGTGACACGGGCACCGGGGAGCTGTTTTTT

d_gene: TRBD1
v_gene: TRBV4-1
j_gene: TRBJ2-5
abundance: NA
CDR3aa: CASSLQRGLGQETQYF
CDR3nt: TGCGCCAGCAGCCTTCAGAGGGGGCTAGGCCAAGAGACCCAGTACTTC

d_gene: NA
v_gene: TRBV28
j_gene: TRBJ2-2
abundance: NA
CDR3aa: CASSSRGLGDLTGELFF
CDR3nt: TGTGCCAGCAGTTCCCGAGGGTTGGGAGACCTTACCGGGGAGCTGTTTTTT

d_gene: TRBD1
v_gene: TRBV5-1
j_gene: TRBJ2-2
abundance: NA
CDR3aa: CASSLDTGGDTGELFF
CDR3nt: TGCGCCAGCAGCTTGGATACAGGGGGCGACACCGGGGAGCTGTTTTTT

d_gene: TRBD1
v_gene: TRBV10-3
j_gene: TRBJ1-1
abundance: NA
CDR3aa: CAAGDREVTEAFF
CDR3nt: TGTGCCGCCGGCGACAGGGAGGTCACTGAAGCTTTCTTT

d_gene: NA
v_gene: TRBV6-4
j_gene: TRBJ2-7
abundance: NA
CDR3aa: CASRTPRVSSYEQYF
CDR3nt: TGTGCCAGCAGAACCCCTCGGGTAAGCTCCTACGAGCAGTACTTC

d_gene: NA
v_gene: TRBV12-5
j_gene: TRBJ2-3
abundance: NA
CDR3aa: CASGLVLSFPTDTQYF
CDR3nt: TGTGCTAGTGGTTTGGTATTGAGTTTCCCCACAGATACGCAGTATTTT

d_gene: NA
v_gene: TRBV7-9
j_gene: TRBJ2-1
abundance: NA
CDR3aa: CASSFLRDTLPVGDEQFF
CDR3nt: TGTGCCAGCAGCTTCTTGAGGGACACCCTTCCCGTCGGCGATGAGCAGTTCTTC

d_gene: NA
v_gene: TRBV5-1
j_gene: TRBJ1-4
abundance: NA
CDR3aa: CASSPRSATNEKLFF
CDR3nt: TGCGCCAGCAGCCCACGATCCGCAACTAATGAAAAACTGTTTTTT

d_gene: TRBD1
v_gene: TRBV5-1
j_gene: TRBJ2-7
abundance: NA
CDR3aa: CASSRGQGGFNNEQYF
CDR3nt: TGCGCCAGCAGCAGAGGACAAGGGGGCTTTAACAACGAGCAGTACTTC

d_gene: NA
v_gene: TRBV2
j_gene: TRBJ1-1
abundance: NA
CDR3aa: CASRNWDTEAFF
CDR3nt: TGTGCCAGCAGGAACTGGGACACTGAAGCTTTCTTT

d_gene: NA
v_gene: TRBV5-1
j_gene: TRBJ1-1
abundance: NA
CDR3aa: CASSWEWGPLGTEAFF
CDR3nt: TGCGCCAGCAGCTGGGAGTGGGGGCCTCTCGGCACTGAAGCTTTCTTT

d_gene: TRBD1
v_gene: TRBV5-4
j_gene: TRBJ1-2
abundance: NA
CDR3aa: CASSFKYRDRGYGYTF
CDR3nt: TGTGCCAGCAGCTTCAAATACCGGGACAGAGGATATGGCTACACCTTC

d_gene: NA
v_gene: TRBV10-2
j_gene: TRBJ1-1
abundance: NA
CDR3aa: CASRYHWGKNTEAFF
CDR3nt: TGCGCCAGCAGATATCATTGGGGTAAGAACACTGAAGCTTTCTTT

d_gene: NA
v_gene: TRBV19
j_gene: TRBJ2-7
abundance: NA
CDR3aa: CASSMTGQGYYEQYF
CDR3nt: TGTGCCAGTAGTATGACGGGTCAGGGATACTACGAGCAGTACTTC

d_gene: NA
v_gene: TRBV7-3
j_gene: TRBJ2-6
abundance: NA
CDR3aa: CASSFIGGPVGFGANVLTF
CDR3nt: TGTGCCAGCAGCTTCATAGGGGGGCCGGTCGGGTTCGGGGCCAACGTCCTGACTTTC

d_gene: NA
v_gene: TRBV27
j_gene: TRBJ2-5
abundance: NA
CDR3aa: CASSYNRVETQYF
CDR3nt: TGTGCCAGCAGTTATAATAGGGTGGAGACCCAGTACTTC

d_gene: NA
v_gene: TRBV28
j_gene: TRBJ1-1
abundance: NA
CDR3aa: CASRRGNTPEAFF
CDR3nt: TGTGCCAGCCGCCGAGGAAACACCCCTGAAGCTTTCTTT

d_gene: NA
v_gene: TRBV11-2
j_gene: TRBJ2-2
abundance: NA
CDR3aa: CASSRVTSQAGELFF
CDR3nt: TGTGCCAGCAGCCGCGTCACTAGCCAGGCCGGGGAGCTGTTTTTT

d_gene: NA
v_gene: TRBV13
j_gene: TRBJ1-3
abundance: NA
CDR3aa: CASSLVGSGNTIYF
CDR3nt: TGTGCCAGCAGCTTAGTGGGGTCTGGAAACACCATATATTTT

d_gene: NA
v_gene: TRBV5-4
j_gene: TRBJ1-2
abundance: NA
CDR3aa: CASSLERPYGYTF
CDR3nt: TGTGCCAGCAGCTTGGAACGGCCCTATGGCTACACCTTC

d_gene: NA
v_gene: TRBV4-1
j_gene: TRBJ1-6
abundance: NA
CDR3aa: CASSQRVRDNSPLHF
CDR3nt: TGCGCCAGCAGCCAACGGGTCCGAGATAATTCACCCCTCCACTTT

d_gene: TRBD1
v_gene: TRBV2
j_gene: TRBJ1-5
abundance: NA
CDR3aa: CASSEQGGNQPQHF
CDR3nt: TGTGCCAGCAGTGAACAGGGGGGCAATCAGCCCCAGCATTTT

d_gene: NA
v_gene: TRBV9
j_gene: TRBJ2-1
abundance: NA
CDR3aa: CASMGDPYNEQFF
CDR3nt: TGTGCCAGCATGGGGGACCCCTACAATGAGCAGTTCTTC

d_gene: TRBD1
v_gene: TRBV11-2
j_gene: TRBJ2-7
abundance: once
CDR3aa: CASSLGPGTGVYEQYF
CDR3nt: TGTGCCAGCAGCTTAGGCCCAGGGACAGGGGTCTACGAGCAGTACTTC

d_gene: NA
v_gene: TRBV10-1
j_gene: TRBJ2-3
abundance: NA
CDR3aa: CASSDIGRSTTDTQYF
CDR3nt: TGCGCCAGCAGTGACATCGGGCGGTCGACCACAGATACGCAGTATTTT

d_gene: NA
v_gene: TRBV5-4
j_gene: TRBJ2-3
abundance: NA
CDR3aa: CASSAALISGTDTQYF
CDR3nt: TGTGCCAGCAGCGCCGCATTAATTAGTGGGACAGATACGCAGTATTTT

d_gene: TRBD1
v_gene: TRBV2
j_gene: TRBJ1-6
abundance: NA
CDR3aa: CASGQGDSPLHF
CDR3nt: TGTGCCAGCGGACAGGGAGATTCACCCCTCCACTTT

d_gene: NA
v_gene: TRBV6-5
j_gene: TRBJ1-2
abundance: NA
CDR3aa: CASSYSPGGGYGYTF
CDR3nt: TGTGCCAGCAGTTACTCGCCCGGGGGGGGCTATGGCTACACCTTC

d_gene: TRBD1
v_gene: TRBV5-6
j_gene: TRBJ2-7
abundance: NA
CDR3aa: CASSLGPQGHTGYEQYF
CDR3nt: TGTGCCAGCAGCTTGGGCCCACAGGGGCACACAGGATACGAGCAGTACTTC

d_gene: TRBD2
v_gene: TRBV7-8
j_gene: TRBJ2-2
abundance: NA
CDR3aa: CASSLFVLGLAGPGELFF
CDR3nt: TGTGCCAGCAGCTTATTTGTGTTGGGACTAGCGGGACCCGGGGAGCTGTTTTTT

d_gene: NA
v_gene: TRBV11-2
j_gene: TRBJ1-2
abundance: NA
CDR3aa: CASSLGSQGYGYTF
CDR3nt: TGTGCCAGCAGCTTAGGGTCCCAGGGCTATGGCTACACCTTC

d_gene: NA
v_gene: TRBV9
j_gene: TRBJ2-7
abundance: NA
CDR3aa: CASSLRDLSYEQYF
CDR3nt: TGTGCCAGCAGCCTACGGGACCTATCCTACGAGCAGTACTTC

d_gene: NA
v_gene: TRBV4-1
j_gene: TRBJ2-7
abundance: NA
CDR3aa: CASSQDTALPREQYF
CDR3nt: TGCGCCAGCAGCCAAGATACGGCCTTACCCCGCGAGCAGTACTTC

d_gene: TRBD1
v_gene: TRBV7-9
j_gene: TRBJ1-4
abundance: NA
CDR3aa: CASSSQGVEEKLFF
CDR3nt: TGTGCCAGCAGCTCACAGGGGGTCGAGGAAAAACTGTTTTTT

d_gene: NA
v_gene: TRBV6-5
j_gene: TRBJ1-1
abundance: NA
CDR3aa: CASSYGEGSTEAFF
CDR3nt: TGTGCCAGCAGTTATGGAGAAGGGAGCACTGAAGCTTTCTTT

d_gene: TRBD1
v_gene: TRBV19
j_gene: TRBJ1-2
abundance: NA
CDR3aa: CASVDRVGYGYTF
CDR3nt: TGTGCCAGTGTGGACAGGGTGGGGTATGGCTACACCTTC

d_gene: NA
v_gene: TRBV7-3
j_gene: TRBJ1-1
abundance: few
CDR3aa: CASSLTLGREPNTEAFF
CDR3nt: TGTGCCAGCAGCTTAACGTTGGGCCGCGAACCGAACACTGAAGCTTTCTTT

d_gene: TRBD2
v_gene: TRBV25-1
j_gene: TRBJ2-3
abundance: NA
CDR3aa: CASTLTSGSSDTQYF
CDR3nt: TGTGCCAGCACCTTGACTAGCGGGAGCTCGGATACGCAGTATTTT

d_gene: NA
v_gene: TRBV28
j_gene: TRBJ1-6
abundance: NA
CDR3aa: CASSSARLRDNSPLHF
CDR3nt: TGTGCCAGCAGTTCCGCCCGCCTAAGAGATAATTCACCCCTCCACTTT

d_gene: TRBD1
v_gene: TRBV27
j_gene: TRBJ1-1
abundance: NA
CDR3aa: CASSSASRGLRVLNTEAFF
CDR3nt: TGTGCCAGCAGTTCGGCCTCCAGGGGGCTCAGAGTCCTGAACACTGAAGCTTTCTTT

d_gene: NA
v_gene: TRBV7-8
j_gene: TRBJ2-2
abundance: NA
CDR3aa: CASSLGRGYTGELFF
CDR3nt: TGTGCCAGCAGCTTAGGGCGAGGGTACACCGGGGAGCTGTTTTTT

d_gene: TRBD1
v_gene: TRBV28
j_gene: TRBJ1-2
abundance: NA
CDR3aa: CASSITGGAGYTF
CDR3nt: TGTGCCAGCAGTATAACAGGGGGTGCTGGCTACACCTTC

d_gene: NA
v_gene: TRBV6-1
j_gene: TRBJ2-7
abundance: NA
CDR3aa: CASSEGDGGAYEQYF
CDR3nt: TGTGCCAGCAGTGAAGGTGACGGGGGAGCCTACGAGCAGTACTTC